Each of the 15 T cell receptor beta chains below was sequenced from the same sample in a study of T cell repertoires in cytomegalovirus infection. Their antigen targets remain unknown. TCRdb fed the reads into MiXCR, producing one record per CDR3 protein. This table holds hundreds of thousands of distinct CDR3 sequences, under 55% found once. Sample: cultured PBMCs, taken from culture after CMV antigen stimulation. The receptors were gathered from a human donor in good health (CMV status not recorded). Some clones in this sample may be carry-over from other donors' samples.

The chain carries TRBV7-6 and TRBJ2-3; 16 bases are a match to TRBD2. V lost 3 bases to trimming and J lost 11 bases; unmatched junction nucleotides: 5. Per the germline V gene, CDR1 is SGHVS and CDR2 is FNYEAQ. The CDR3 is made up of 15 amino acids. This CDR3 reads CASSLGLAGGPVQYF. In DNA, the CDR3 is TGTGCCAGCAGCTTGGGACTAGCGGGAGGGCCGGTGCAGTATTTT.

This chain joins TRBV12-3 or TRBV12-4 and TRBJ2-7; TRBD2 matches at 8 bases. The CDR3 contains 12 residues. J was trimmed by 0 bases and V by 8 bases; bases with no gene match: 0. This CDR3 is CASGTSSYEQYF. The CDR3 nucleotides read TGTGCCAGCGGGACTAGCTCCTACGAGCAGTACTTC.

This clonotype turned up a few times. The chain has TRBV30 and TRBJ2-3; D is undetermined. CDR3 length equals 13 residues. Trimming pared 2 bases from V and 2 bases from J, leaving 8 bases between. Germline assignment: CDR1 GTSNPN and CDR2 SVGIG (reference sequence). The CDR3 is CAWSRGITDTQYF. The CDR3 nucleotides read TGTGCCTGGAGTCGTGGAATCACAGATACGCAGTATTTT.

The genes are TRBV6-5 and TRBJ2-2; 7 bases fit TRBD1. V shed 6 bases and J 5 bases; nucleotides not matched to a gene: 6. Germline CDR1 and CDR2: MNHEY and SVGAGI. CDR3 length: 14 residues. The chain's CDR3 is CASSPGTVTGELFF. CDR3 coding DNA: TGTGCCAGCAGCCCCGGGACAGTAACCGGGGAGCTGTTTTTT.

V gene TRBV7-2 combines with J gene TRBJ2-1, with 7 bases lining up with TRBD1. With V trimmed by 1 base and J by 2 bases, 5 bases remained unmatched. Germline values: CDR1 SGHTA, CDR2 FQGNSA. The CDR3 consists of 16 residues. The CDR3 loop is CASSLGQGTPYNEQFF. The CDR3 nucleotides are TGTGCCAGCAGCTTAGGACAGGGTACCCCCTACAATGAGCAGTTCTTC.

In its sample, this clonotype was seen a few times. The genes are TRBV6-2 or TRBV6-3 and TRBJ1-5; D not resolved. Germline loops: CDR1 MNHEY, CDR2 SVGEGT. V was shortened by 0 bases and J by 7 bases, with 7 bases between the two germline ends. The CDR3 sequence is 13 residues long. The DNA of the CDR3 is TGTGCCAGCAGTTACTCTTCTGGGCAGCCCCAGCATTTT. Translated: CASSYSSGQPQHF.

The rearrangement joins TRBV20-1 to TRBJ2-4; TRBD2 aligns across 13 bases. Germline CDR1 and CDR2: DFQATT and SNEGSKA (reference sequence). The CDR3 totals 17 residues. The J segment lost 0 bases and the V segment lost 6 bases, leaving 8 bases of the junction unmatched. CDR3: CSARTSGGLLAKNIQYF. The CDR3 region has the DNA TGCAGTGCCAGGACTAGCGGGGGCTTACTAGCCAAAAACATTCAGTACTTC.

The chain uses TRBV7-2 and TRBJ2-7, with 8 bases that match TRBD1. Germline V gives CDR1 SGHTA, CDR2 FQGNSA. Germline trimming cut 1 base from V and 7 bases from J; bases unmatched to any gene: 6. The CDR3 runs 14 residues. The CDR3 protein is CASSLGQGIGEQYF. CDR3 nucleotides: TGTGCCAGCAGCTTAGGACAGGGGATTGGAGAGCAGTACTTC.

V is TRBV27 and J is TRBJ2-7; D ambiguous. Deletions cut 6 bases from V and 3 bases from J, with 12 bases between. The CDR3 runs 13 residues. The germline V gene encodes CDR1 MNHEY and CDR2 SMNVEV (reference sequence). The CDR3 reads CASSRPPNYEQYF. In nucleotides, the CDR3 is TGTGCCAGCAGCCGCCCCCCGAACTACGAGCAGTACTTC.

This chain joins TRBV7-6 and TRBJ2-7, with TRBD2 identical over 7 bases. The CDR3 is made up of 14 amino acids. J lost 5 bases, V lost 0 bases, and 4 bases had no gene match. The germline gives CDR1 SGHVS, CDR2 FNYEAQ. The CDR3 spells CASSLAGGFDEQYF. CDR3 nucleotide sequence: TGTGCCAGCAGCTTAGCGGGAGGGTTCGACGAGCAGTACTTC.

This clonotype was seen a few times. The chain has TRBV7-2 and TRBJ1-3; no definite D call. Germline V lookup: CDR1 SGHTA, CDR2 FQGNSA. This CDR3 has 13 amino acids. Trimming removed 4 bases from V and 4 bases from J, with 8 bases in between. The CDR3 region is CASSSYFGNTIYF. CDR3 nucleotides: TGTGCCAGCAGCTCTTACTTCGGAAACACCATATATTTT.

The CDR3 nucleotides read TGTGCCAGCAGCCAGGGCGGCCCCGGATACAATGAGCAGTTCTTC. Its translation is CASSQGGPGYNEQFF. V is TRBV7-2 and J is TRBJ2-1; D possibly corresponds to TRBD1 (5 bases). Germline assignment: CDR1 SGHTA and CDR2 FQGNSA. This CDR3 region has 15 residues. V dropped 5 bases and J dropped 4 bases, with 15 bases sitting between them.

This chain uses TRBV20-1 with TRBJ2-3; D is unresolved. The CDR3 is 15 residues long. The V gene lost 4 bases and the J gene lost 0 bases, with 14 bases spanning the gap. Germline CDR1 reads DFQATT; CDR2 reads SNEGSKA (reference sequence). CDR3 DNA: TGCAGTGCTAAGACTTTTCTACCTAGCACAGATACGCAGTATTTT. This codes for CSAKTFLPSTDTQYF.

V is TRBV7-8 and J is TRBJ2-7; D call uncertain. Germline V CDR1 and CDR2: SGHVS, FQNEAQ. V gave up 1 base and J gave up 0 bases, with 10 bases separating them. The CDR3 is 15 amino acids. The CDR3 sequence: CASSLGQPSSYEQYF. CDR3 bases: TGTGCCAGCAGCTTAGGGCAGCCGAGCTCCTACGAGCAGTACTTC.

J is TRBJ2-3 and V is TRBV11-2, with 8 nucleotides matching TRBD2. The CDR3 has 19 amino acids. Germline CDR1 is SGHAT and CDR2 is FQNNGV. Trimming removed 4 bases from V and 4 bases from J; junction bases left unmatched: 19. The CDR3 bases are TGTGCCAGCAGCTCAAGGGGGGAAACTAGCGGTGCTTGGGCAGATACGCAGTATTTT. Its protein is CASSSRGETSGAWADTQYF.